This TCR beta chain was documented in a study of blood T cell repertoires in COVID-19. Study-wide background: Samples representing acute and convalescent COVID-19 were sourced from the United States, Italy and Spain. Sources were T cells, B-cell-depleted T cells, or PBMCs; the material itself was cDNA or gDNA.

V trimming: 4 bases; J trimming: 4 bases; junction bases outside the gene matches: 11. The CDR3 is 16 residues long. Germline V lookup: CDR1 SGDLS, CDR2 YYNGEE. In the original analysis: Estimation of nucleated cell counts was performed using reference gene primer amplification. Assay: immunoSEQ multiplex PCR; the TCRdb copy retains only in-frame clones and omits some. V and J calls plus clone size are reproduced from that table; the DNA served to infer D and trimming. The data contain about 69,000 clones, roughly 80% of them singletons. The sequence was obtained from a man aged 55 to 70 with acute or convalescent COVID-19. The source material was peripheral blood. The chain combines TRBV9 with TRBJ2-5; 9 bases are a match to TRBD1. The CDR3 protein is CASSPTGGRGSETQYF. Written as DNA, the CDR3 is TGTGCCAGCAGCCCTACAGGGGGCCGAGGATCAGAGACCCAGTACTTC.